This T cell receptor beta chain was sequenced during a study of response to subunit inactivated influenza vaccine. With regard to this clonotype: Its antigen remains unidentified.

TCRdb reprocessed the RT-PCR reads via MiXCR and lists one record per CDR3 protein. This table has about 540,000 distinct CDR3 sequences, 14% appearing once. The study's findings and limits: Each seasonal flu vaccination may recruit only limited new T cells, authors suggested.

The CDR3 spans 21 residues. Trimming cost V 7 bases and J 0 bases; bases outside gene matches: 17. This TCR came from a man aged 50 or older who received an inactivated influenza vaccine. Sequenced here: PBMCs from blood, sampled 11 to 12 days after vaccination. The V and J genes are TRBV12-3 or TRBV12-4 and TRBJ2-2; the match to TRBD2 covers 13 bases. CDR3 nucleotide sequence: TGTGCCAGCACCCAAGCACTTCCCGGACTAGCGGGGGCAGCGAACACCGGGGAGCTGTTTTTT. This translates into CASTQALPGLAGAANTGELFF.